Below are 30 T cell receptor beta chains sequenced from a single sample in a study of identical twins. TCRdb ran MiXCR on the 5' RACE reads and lists one entry per CDR3 protein. This sample has more than 200,000 distinct CDR3 sequences; around 15% occur once, and the top ten carry 8.5% to 10%. The sequenced sample consisted of memory (CD45RO+) T cells sorted from blood. The origin of the receptors is a woman aged 18-29 years in good health.

The chain recombines TRBV29-1 with TRBJ1-2, with 7 bases aligning to TRBD1. Per germline, CDR1 SQVTM and CDR2 ANQGSEA. The CDR3 covers 11 residues. The ends lost 7 bases at V and 4 bases at J; junction bases unmatched: 3. The CDR3, as DNA: TGCAGCGCGACAGGGAGCTATGGCTACACCTTC. Encoded protein: CSATGSYGYTF.

The J gene is TRBJ2-1, the V gene TRBV20-1; 13 bases are a match to TRBD2. Germline lookup yields CDR1 DFQATT and CDR2 SNEGSKA (reference sequence). CDR3 length: 16 residues. J lost 6 bases, V lost 8 bases, and 13 bases had no gene match. This chain's CDR3 is CSLRRTSGSRGNEQFF. The DNA for the CDR3 is TGCAGTCTTAGAAGGACTAGCGGGAGTCGGGGCAATGAGCAGTTCTTC.

This clonotype was observed at least ten times. V gene TRBV28 combines with J gene TRBJ2-5; D uncertain. The tail of the sequence fits TRBJ2-3 better, so the J call may be wrong. There are 11 residues in the CDR3. CDR1 is MDHEN and CDR2 is SYDVKM in the germline V gene. CDR3 sequence (DNA): TGTGCCAGCAGTAGAGGAGAAACGCAGTATTTT. This codes for CASSRGETQYF.

V gene TRBV7-8 combines with J gene TRBJ2-2; TRBD1 might be the D (6 bases). V was trimmed by 3 bases and J by 5 bases, leaving 10 bases between them. Germline V CDR1 and CDR2: SGHVS, FQNEAQ. This CDR3 is built from 14 residues. The CDR3 sequence is CASSLGAGTGELFF. CDR3 nucleotides: TGTGCCAGCAGCTTGGGGGCAGGGACCGGGGAGCTGTTTTTT.

The chain employs TRBV27 and TRBJ1-1; possibly TRBD1 for D (6 bases). The germline V gene has CDR1 MNHEY and CDR2 SMNVEV (reference sequence). The CDR3 contains 15 residues. Trimming removed 5 bases from V and 1 base from J, with 14 bases in between. CDR3 sequence (DNA): TGTGCCAGCAGTGCTTACAGGGTGGGGAACACTGAAGCTTTCTTT. It encodes CASSAYRVGNTEAFF.

The J gene is TRBJ2-7, the V gene TRBV12-3 or TRBV12-4; 8 bases fit TRBD1. The J segment lost 6 bases and the V segment lost 6 bases, leaving 16 bases of the junction unmatched. There are 16 residues in the CDR3. CDR3 coding DNA: TGTGCCAGCAGCAGCCAACCCGGGACAGGCGTATCCGAGCAGTACTTC. This gives the protein CASSSQPGTGVSEQYF.

The sample holds a few counts of this clonotype. The rearrangement links TRBV11-2 to TRBJ1-5; TRBD1 might be the D (5 bases). V was trimmed by 0 bases and J by 6 bases, leaving 12 bases between them. Germline V gene sequence: CDR1 SGHAT, CDR2 FQNNGV. The CDR3 is made up of 15 amino acids. The CDR3 bases are TGTGCCAGCAGCTTAGATCGGGGGGGTGGTCAGCCCCAGCATTTT. As protein: CASSLDRGGGQPQHF.

This clonotype has a count of ten or more. V and J are TRBV12-3 or TRBV12-4 and TRBJ2-5; the D is unclear. The V end lost 7 bases, the J end lost 2 bases, and 11 bases lay between the germline ends. The CDR3 loop spans 13 amino acids. The CDR3 DNA is TGTGCCAGCACTGCGTGGGCACAAGAGACCCAGTACTTC. It encodes CASTAWAQETQYF.

A few counts support this clonotype. The J gene is TRBJ2-1, the V gene TRBV5-1, with D unclear. The CDR3 runs to 13 residues. CDR1 is SGHRS, CDR2 YFSETQ, per germline. V shed 5 bases and J shed 5 bases, with 11 bases lying between them. The CDR3 nucleotides read TGCGCCAGCAGTTATGTTATTGACAATGAGCAGTTCTTC. This translates into CASSYVIDNEQFF.

This clonotype came up many times. The gene calls are TRBV30 and TRBJ1-2, with 7 nucleotides matching TRBD1. V was clipped by 2 bases and J by 8 bases; unmatched bases: 11. The CDR3 spans 14 residues. Germline CDR1 GTSNPN, CDR2 SVGIG (reference sequence). The CDR3 region is CAWSIAQTGRGYTF. The CDR3 DNA reads as TGTGCCTGGAGTATCGCCCAGACAGGGCGCGGCTACACCTTC. The complete variable domain, with remaining parts taken from reference TRBV30 and TRBJ1-2, reads SQTIHQWPATLVQPVGSPLSLECTVEGTSNPNLYWYRQAAGRGLQLLFYSVGIGQISSEVPQNLSASRPQDRQFILSSKKLLLSDSGFYLCAWSIAQTGRGYTFGSGTRLTVV.

This clonotype came up a few times. The V gene is TRBV20-1, the J gene TRBJ2-7, with 13 bases that match TRBD2. With 2 bases clipped from V and 0 bases from J, the junction kept 13 bases outside the gene matches. Germline V gene lookup returns CDR1 DFQATT and CDR2 SNEGSKA (reference sequence). The CDR3 has 19 residues. CDR3: CSARRPPTSGRTFSYEQYF. The CDR3 DNA sequence: TGCAGTGCTAGACGCCCTCCGACTAGCGGGAGGACTTTCTCCTACGAGCAGTACTTC.

This clonotype has a count of ten or more. The chain links TRBV29-1 to TRBJ2-3; D gene uncertain. This CDR3 comprises 14 residues. Germline values: CDR1 SQVTM, CDR2 ANQGSEA. Trimming removed 3 bases at V and 4 bases at J, with 14 bases between. In DNA form, the CDR3 reads TGCAGCGTTGACAAGTCATTAAGGGCAGATACGCAGTATTTT. Translation: CSVDKSLRADTQYF.

This clonotype appeared many times. The J gene is TRBJ2-7, the V gene TRBV11-2, with 13 bases identical to TRBD2. The CDR3 is made up of 18 amino acids. The J segment lost 3 bases and the V segment lost 3 bases, leaving 11 bases of the junction unmatched. The germline V gene has CDR1 SGHAT and CDR2 FQNNGV. The DNA of the CDR3 is TGTGCCAGCAGCTTCCTCCCGGGACTAGCGGGAATATTCTACGAGCAGTACTTC. This gives the protein CASSFLPGLAGIFYEQYF.

This sequence joins TRBV9 and TRBJ2-1; D may match TRBD1 or TRBD2 (6 bases each). This CDR3 contains 16 residues. Deletions cut 1 base from V and 6 bases from J, with 17 bases between. Germline V gene data show CDR1 as SGDLS and CDR2 as YYNGEE. CDR3 amino acids: CASSVRHGSGANEQFF. Here the CDR3 DNA reads TGTGCCAGCAGCGTAAGGCATGGGTCGGGGGCCAATGAGCAGTTCTTC. Full variable domain (outside the CDR3, taken from reference TRBV9 and TRBJ2-1): DSGVTQTPKHLITATGQRVTLRCSPRSGDLSVYWYQQSLDQGLQFLIQYYNGEERAKGNILERFSAQQFPDLHSELNLSSLELGDSALYFCASSVRHGSGANEQFFGPGTRLTVL.

V gene TRBV20-1 combines with J gene TRBJ1-6, with TRBD1 as a possible D gene (5 bases). Looked up from germline, CDR1 is DFQATT and CDR2 is SNEGSKA (reference sequence). Trimming stripped 2 bases from V and 0 bases from J, with 8 bases between. The CDR3 totals 15 residues. The CDR3 sequence is CSARYGGSYNSPLHF. The CDR3 coding sequence is TGCAGTGCTAGATACGGGGGCTCCTATAATTCACCCCTCCACTTT.

The chain couples TRBV11-2 to TRBJ1-1; D gene unclear. V lost 0 bases, J lost 7 bases, and 12 bases lay in between. The CDR3 loop spans 14 amino acids. Germline V lookup: CDR1 SGHAT, CDR2 FQNNGV. The CDR3 coding sequence is TGTGCCAGCAGCTTAGATCCTGGCAGAAGTGAAGCTTTCTTT. Encoded protein: CASSLDPGRSEAFF.

This clonotype has only a few counts. The rearrangement links TRBV29-1 to TRBJ2-1, with a weak D call TRBD2 (6 bases). The V and J ends lost 0 bases and 5 bases respectively, with 14 bases between them. The germline gives CDR1 SQVTM, CDR2 ANQGSEA. There are 15 residues in the CDR3. The CDR3 region is CSVEERRGFDNEQFF. The DNA for the CDR3 is TGCAGCGTTGAAGAGCGGCGGGGTTTCGACAATGAGCAGTTCTTC.

This clonotype came up a few times. J is TRBJ2-7 and V is TRBV20-1; 7 nucleotides agree with TRBD2. Germline V gene data show CDR1 as DFQATT and CDR2 as SNEGSKA (reference sequence). This CDR3 has 14 residues. Germline trimming cut 6 bases from V and 0 bases from J; bases unmatched to any gene: 8. CDR3 sequence: CSAVTSAHSYEQYF. CDR3 DNA sequence: TGCAGTGCCGTCACTAGCGCACACTCCTACGAGCAGTACTTC.

This clonotype was seen a few times. J is TRBJ2-1 and V is TRBV20-1; D perhaps matches TRBD1 (6 bases). The germline gives CDR1 DFQATT, CDR2 SNEGSKA (reference sequence). There are 12 residues in the CDR3. V gave up 2 bases and J gave up 7 bases, with 9 bases separating them. CDR3: CSARTQGNEQFF. In nucleotides, the CDR3 is TGCAGTGCTAGAACTCAGGGGAATGAGCAGTTCTTC.

This clonotype was counted only a few times. The chain carries TRBV7-8 and TRBJ1-6; D remains ambiguous. CDR1 and CDR2 (germline): SGHVS, FQNEAQ. CDR3 length: 14 residues. Between the trimmed V and J ends, which lost 1 base and 8 bases, there was a span of 9 bases. In DNA, the CDR3 is TGTGCCAGCAGCTTAGGGTTGTTGGATTCACCCCTCCACTTT. Residues: CASSLGLLDSPLHF. The entire variable domain, with the rest obtained from reference TRBV7-8 and TRBJ1-6, is as follows: GAGVSQSPRYKVAKRGQDVALRCDPISGHVSLFWYQQALGQGPEFLTYFQNEAQLDKSGLPSDRFFAERPEGSVSTLKIQRTQQEDSAVYLCASSLGLLDSPLHFGNGTRLTVT.

The table lists this clonotype with a few counts. One junction end does not reproduce the germline sequence, and a read error may be involved. CDR3: CSARSYSPELSF. The CDR3 nucleotides read TGCAGTGCTAGATCCTACAGCCCCGAATTGAGCTTT. The V and J genes are TRBV20-1 and TRBJ1-1, with D uncertain. The length of the CDR3 is 12 residues. Germline V lookup: CDR1 DFQATT, CDR2 SNEGSKA (reference sequence).

This clonotype was counted only a few times. V is TRBV3-1 and J is TRBJ1-5, with D unresolved. The CDR3 contains 14 residues. Deletions cut 4 bases from V and 1 base from J, with 8 bases between. Germline-derived CDR1 and CDR2 are LGHDT and YNNKEL (reference sequence). CDR3 DNA: TGTGCCAGCAGCCTTGGGGTCAGCAATCAGCCCCAGCATTTT. It translates to CASSLGVSNQPQHF.

This clonotype was detected only a few times. The V gene is TRBV12-3 or TRBV12-4, the J gene TRBJ1-5; perhaps TRBD1 as D (5 bases). The length of the CDR3 is 15 residues. With 2 bases removed from V and 2 bases from J, the gap between germline ends came to 10 bases. The CDR3 DNA is TGTGCCAGCAGTTTATTCCGGGGGGGCAATCAGCCCCAGCATTTT. It yields the protein CASSLFRGGNQPQHF.

A few counts support this clonotype. The chain carries TRBV11-1 and TRBJ2-3; TRBD2 matches 9 bases. V was pared by 1 base and J by 2 bases, with 10 bases of the junction left unmatched. Per the germline V gene, CDR1 is SGHAT and CDR2 is FQDESV (reference sequence). The CDR3 extends over 18 amino acids. The CDR3 loop reads CASSLGNRAGGSTDTQYF. CDR3 in DNA: TGTGCCAGCAGCTTAGGAAATCGAGCGGGAGGTTCCACAGATACGCAGTATTTT.

This clonotype showed up many times. The rearrangement joins TRBV12-3 or TRBV12-4 to TRBJ2-3; 11 bases map to TRBD2. Trimming cost V 5 bases and J 4 bases; bases outside gene matches: 8. The CDR3 extends over 16 amino acids. CDR3 region: CASSLRSGGVADTQYF. CDR3 nucleotides: TGTGCCAGCAGTCTCCGTAGCGGGGGGGTTGCAGATACGCAGTATTTT.

V gene TRBV11-3 combines with J gene TRBJ2-7; perhaps D is TRBD1 or TRBD2 (6 bases each). V was clipped by 3 bases and J by 2 bases, with 17 bases between them. The CDR3 consists of 16 residues. Germline CDR1 is SGHNT and CDR2 is YENEEA. Written as DNA, the CDR3 is TGTGCCAGCAGCTTCCGGGGGCCGCCACTCACCTACGAGCAGTACTTC. This codes for CASSFRGPPLTYEQYF.

This chain connects TRBV2 to TRBJ1-1; no reliable D call. The CDR3 is made up of 13 amino acids. Per germline, CDR1 SNHLY and CDR2 FYNNEI. Trimming shortened V by 8 bases and J by 3 bases, and 13 bases separated the two germline ends. The CDR3 nucleotides read TGTGCCAGCCGCTGGGGAGAGGACACTGAAGCTTTCTTT. It specifies CASRWGEDTEAFF.

This clonotype occurred a few times. The CDR3 loop reads CATSRDRGKGGSTEAFF. CDR3 DNA sequence: TGTGCCACCAGCAGAGATAGGGGGAAGGGAGGATCTACTGAAGCTTTCTTT. The J gene is TRBJ1-1, the V gene TRBV15; the D gene is possibly TRBD1 (6 bases). This CDR3 has 17 residues. The germline CDR1 and CDR2 sequences are LNHNV and YYDKDF (reference sequence). V dropped 0 bases and J dropped 5 bases, with 19 bases sitting between them.

The V gene is TRBV12-3 or TRBV12-4, the J gene TRBJ1-5; no reliable D call. The CDR3 extends over 15 amino acids. The V end lost 2 bases, the J end lost 5 bases, and 13 bases lay between the germline ends. The CDR3 coding sequence is TGTGCCAGCAGTTTAAAGCCCACTTCCCATCAGCCCCAGCATTTT. Its translation: CASSLKPTSHQPQHF.

This clonotype was counted ten times or more. This rearrangement joins TRBV2 to TRBJ2-7; weak D call: TRBD1 (6 bases). This CDR3 contains 15 residues. Germline lookup yields CDR1 SNHLY and CDR2 FYNNEI. Trimming left V 0 bases short and J 0 bases short, with 9 bases between. This chain's CDR3 is CASSEAGRGSYEQYF. DNA for the CDR3: TGTGCCAGCAGTGAAGCGGGCAGGGGCTCCTACGAGCAGTACTTC.